These T cell receptor beta chains were read from a single sample in a study of T cells in Graves' hyperthyroidism and ophthalmopathy. Each CDR3 protein gets one entry after TCRdb re-called the multiplex PCR reads with MiXCR. The table lists over 250,000 distinct CDR3 sequences, around 15% of them singletons. The sequenced sample consisted of blood. The receptors shown here come from a woman aged 35 to 49 with Graves' ophthalmopathy. CDR3s include the opening cysteine and the closing phenylalanine or tryptophan. The D gene is left open where the match is weak. The size of a clone is reported for some rows only, either as once, few or many, or as a class for expanded clones.

d_gene,v_gene,j_gene,abundance,CDR3aa,CDR3nt
NA,TRBV4-1,TRBJ2-7,NA,CASSPPKEQYF,TGCGCCAGCAGCCCCCCGAAAGAGCAGTACTTC
NA,TRBV10-3,TRBJ1-3,few,CAISERGNTIYF,TGTGCCATCAGTGAACGGGGAAACACCATATATTTT
NA,TRBV2,TRBJ2-5,many,CASNRNREETQYF,TGTGCCAGCAATAGGAACAGAGAAGAGACCCAGTACTTC
NA,TRBV7-9,TRBJ2-1,NA,CASSGRTVYYNEQFF,TGTGCCAGCAGCGGAAGGACAGTCTACTACAATGAGCAGTTCTTC
TRBD2,TRBV6-2/TRBV6-3,TRBJ2-1,many,CASSYPRTGGTYNEQFF,TGTGCCAGCAGTTACCCCCGGACGGGGGGGACCTACAATGAGCAGTTCTTC
TRBD2,TRBV20-1,TRBJ2-7,many,CSARVLAGVPQYF,TGCAGTGCTAGAGTACTAGCGGGAGTACCGCAGTACTTC
TRBD2,TRBV29-1,TRBJ2-5,few,CSVETSLAGTQETQYF,TGCAGCGTTGAAACCTCACTAGCGGGAACACAAGAGACCCAGTACTTC
TRBD2,TRBV7-2,TRBJ2-7,NA,CASSGLAGWNSYEQYF,TGTGCCAGCAGCGGGCTAGCGGGATGGAACTCCTACGAGCAGTACTTC
TRBD1,TRBV15,TRBJ2-1,NA,CATSRDRGQGQYEQFF,TGTGCCACCAGCAGAGATCGGGGACAGGGTCAGTATGAGCAGTTCTTC
NA,TRBV14,TRBJ1-3,few,CASSPPTHGDTIYF,TGTGCCAGCAGCCCTCCCACTCACGGAGACACCATATATTTT
TRBD2,TRBV29-1,TRBJ2-5,many,CSVEGTSGAINQETQYF,TGCAGCGTTGAAGGGACTAGCGGGGCCATAAACCAAGAGACCCAGTACTTC
NA,TRBV19,TRBJ2-5,many,CASSIKRLETQYF,TGTGCCAGTAGTATTAAGAGGCTGGAGACCCAGTACTTC
NA,TRBV7-8,TRBJ1-4,NA,CASTRQVNEKLFF,TGTGCCAGCACTCGACAGGTTAATGAAAAACTGTTTTTT
TRBD2,TRBV28,TRBJ2-3,many,CASSWTSGRLDTQYF,TGTGCCAGCAGTTGGACTAGCGGGAGACTAGATACGCAGTATTTT